These 22 T cell receptor beta chains were all obtained from the same sample, sequenced in a study of blood T cell repertoires in COVID-19. TCRdb's table, derived via immunoSEQ multiplex PCR, lists solely in-frame clones and lacks some. The table lists 250,000 to 300,000 clones, 89% of them singletons. Sequenced material: peripheral blood. These receptors originate from a man aged 50 to 59 with acute or convalescent COVID-19.

This chain links TRBV7-9 with TRBJ2-5, with D possibly TRBD1 on 6 matching bases. CDR3 length: 14 residues. Germline CDR1 reads SEHNR; CDR2 reads FQNEAQ (reference sequence). Trimming shortened V by 5 bases and J by 5 bases, and 15 bases separated the two germline ends. CDR3 in amino acids: CASSILGGLETQYF. The CDR3 DNA is TGTGCCAGCAGCATCCTAGGGGGTTTGGAGACCCAGTACTTC. The variable domain in full, with the rest retrieved from reference TRBV7-9 and TRBJ2-5, is DTGVSQNPRHKITKRGQNVTFRCDPISEHNRLYWYRQTLGQGPEFLTYFQNEAQLEKSRLLSDRFSAERPKGSFSTLEIQRTEQGDSAMYLCASSILGGLETQYFGPGTRLLVL.

V is TRBV15 and J is TRBJ1-5, with D possibly being TRBD1 (6 bases). CDR1 and CDR2 from the germline V gene are LNHNV and YYDKDF (reference sequence). The V end was cut by 0 bases, the J end by 7 bases, with 16 bases between. The CDR3 covers 16 residues. Here the CDR3 reads CATSRDGGGAWQPQHF. DNA for the CDR3: TGTGCCACCAGCAGAGATGGCGGGGGCGCTTGGCAGCCCCAGCATTTT. The complete variable domain, with remaining parts taken from reference TRBV15 and TRBJ1-5, reads DAMVIQNPRYQVTQFGKPVTLSCSQTLNHNVMYWYQQKSSQAPKLLFHYYDKDFNNEADTPDNFQSRRPNTSFCFLDIRSPGLGDTAMYLCATSRDGGGAWQPQHFGDGTRLSIL.

This sequence joins TRBV12-3 or TRBV12-4 and TRBJ1-2; tentative D call: TRBD1 (5 bases). This CDR3 spans 13 amino acids. The ends were cut back, 6 bases at V and 8 bases at J, with 16 bases in the middle. In DNA, the CDR3 is TGTGCCAGCAGCTCCCGTGACGGGGGGGGCTACACCTTC. Its translation is CASSSRDGGGYTF.

The rearrangement uses TRBV5-6 and TRBJ2-2, with D possibly TRBD2 on 6 matching bases. The germline V and J ends were trimmed by 6 bases and 7 bases, with 16 bases remaining between them. Germline V gene sequence: CDR1 SGHDT, CDR2 YYEEEE. The CDR3 is 14 residues long. This chain's CDR3 is CASTRPGVHGELFF. DNA for the CDR3: TGTGCCAGCACCCGCCCGGGGGTGCACGGGGAGCTGTTTTTT.

The genes are TRBV27 and TRBJ2-2; TRBD2 might be the D (5 bases). With 2 bases removed from V and 4 bases from J, the gap between germline ends came to 11 bases. The CDR3 consists of 15 residues. Germline V lookup: CDR1 MNHEY, CDR2 SMNVEV (reference sequence). The CDR3 DNA reads as TGTGCCAGCAGTTTAAGGCTAGCCGGCACCGGGGAGCTGTTTTTT. Protein sequence: CASSLRLAGTGELFF.

Concerning this clone itself: Other DNA sequences from this sample encode an identical CDR3 as well. This chain's CDR3 is CASSEQGNTEAFF. CDR3 bases: TGTGCCAGCAGTGAACAGGGTAACACTGAAGCTTTCTTT. The chain joins TRBV2 to TRBJ1-1, with D possibly being TRBD1 (5 bases). The V gene's germline CDR1 is SNHLY and CDR2 FYNNEI. CDR3 length: 13 residues. V was trimmed by 2 bases and J by 2 bases, leaving 6 bases between them.

There are a few counts of this clone. The chain links TRBV5-4 to TRBJ1-3; D gene uncertain. In germline, CDR1 is SGHNT, CDR2 YYREEE (reference sequence). The CDR3 has 16 residues. V was cut by 0 bases and J by 3 bases, with 13 bases left in between. CDR3 in DNA: TGTGCCAGCAGCTTGGTGGGAGGACCATTTGGAAACACCATATATTTT. This translates into CASSLVGGPFGNTIYF.

The chain couples TRBV6-5 to TRBJ1-3, with a possible D match to TRBD1 (6 bases). The CDR3 sequence is 16 residues long. With 4 bases removed from V and 0 bases from J, the gap between germline ends came to 13 bases. The germline CDR1 and CDR2 sequences are MNHEY and SVGAGI. The CDR3 bases are TGTGCCAGCAGTTTAACAGGGACCTACTCTGGAAACACCATATATTTT. The encoded protein is CASSLTGTYSGNTIYF.

This clone was counted only a few times. At the DNA level, this CDR3 is encoded by other sequences in the same sample as well. The gene calls are TRBV4-1 and TRBJ1-6, with no clear D. Trimming took 0 bases from V and 9 from J, leaving 6 bases between them. The CDR3 totals 13 residues. Germline V CDR1 and CDR2: MGHRA, YSYEKL. The CDR3 sequence: CASSQEQSSPLHF. The CDR3 DNA reads as TGCGCCAGCAGCCAAGAACAGTCTTCACCCCTCCACTTT.

The CDR3 region has the DNA TGTGCCTGGAATCTCGGTGGGACTTTAACTAACTATGGCTACACCTTC. It codes for CAWNLGGTLTNYGYTF. This sequence joins TRBV30 and TRBJ1-2; tentative D call: TRBD1 (5 bases). Trimming took 4 bases from V and 0 from J, leaving 18 bases between them. The CDR3 has 16 amino acids. In germline, CDR1 is GTSNPN, CDR2 SVGIG (reference sequence).

The chain joins TRBV10-3 to TRBJ2-7; D perhaps matches TRBD1 (6 bases). Germline CDR1 is ENHRY and CDR2 is SYGVKD. This CDR3 spans 13 amino acids. Trimming took 4 bases from V and 3 from J, leaving 10 bases between them. In DNA form, the CDR3 reads TGTGCCATCAGTGGAACAGGGCTCTACGAGCAGTACTTC. Amino acids: CAISGTGLYEQYF.

This chain joins TRBV7-9 and TRBJ1-5; 8 nucleotides match TRBD1. The germline V gene has CDR1 SEHNR and CDR2 FQNEAQ (reference sequence). The V segment lost 5 bases and the J segment 7 bases; nucleotides outside the gene matches: 13. The CDR3 is 16 residues long. The CDR3 reads CASSLGQGRFLQPQHF. The CDR3 DNA follows: TGTGCCAGCAGCCTTGGACAGGGTCGATTCCTACAGCCCCAGCATTTT.

The chain employs TRBV5-1 and TRBJ2-1; TRBD1 is a possible D gene (6 bases). The germline V gene has CDR1 SGHRS and CDR2 YFSETQ. The CDR3 runs 14 residues. Trimming removed 0 bases from V and 10 bases from J, with 14 bases in between. Written as DNA, the CDR3 is TGCGCCAGCAGCTTGGAGCTCTCCGACAGGGAGCAGTTCTTC. This translates into CASSLELSDREQFF.

CDR3: CASSDDRSQPQHF. For the CDR3, the DNA is TGTGCCAGCAGCGACGACAGGTCCCAGCCCCAGCATTTT. The chain is built from TRBV7-2 and TRBJ1-5; D perhaps matches TRBD1 (6 bases). The CDR3 spans 13 residues. V dropped 5 bases and J dropped 7 bases, with 12 bases sitting between them. Germline loops: CDR1 SGHTA, CDR2 FQGNSA.

The chain links TRBV7-2 to TRBJ1-4; the match to TRBD1 covers 7 bases. CDR1 SGHTA and CDR2 FQGNSA come from the germline V gene. V lost 8 bases to trimming and J lost 3 bases; unmatched junction nucleotides: 9. This CDR3 is built from 15 residues. CDR3 protein: CASSYDGTANEKLFF. The DNA of the CDR3 is TGTGCCAGCTCCTACGACGGGACAGCTAATGAAAAACTGTTTTTT.

V and J are TRBV6-6 and TRBJ1-2; possible D gene TRBD1, 6 bases. Germline lookup yields CDR1 MNHNY and CDR2 SVGAGI (reference sequence). The CDR3 runs 14 residues. V shed 6 bases and J shed 6 bases, with 17 bases lying between them. The CDR3 loop reads CASRDPRTVHGYTF. CDR3 nucleotides: TGTGCCAGCAGAGACCCCCGGACAGTTCATGGCTACACCTTC.

The chain employs TRBV24-1 and TRBJ2-2; tentatively, D is TRBD1 (6 bases). The CDR3 covers 13 residues. Trimming removed 11 bases from V and 4 bases from J, with 13 bases in between. Germline CDR1 and CDR2: KGHDR and SFDVKD. The CDR3 region has the DNA TGTGCCATCCCTCAGGGGTGCACCGGGGAGCTGTTTTTT. As protein: CAIPQGCTGELFF.

The rearrangement links TRBV11-3 to TRBJ2-3; the match to TRBD1 covers 8 bases. Germline V gene data show CDR1 as SGHNT and CDR2 as YENEEA. This CDR3 contains 15 residues. The trim removed 4 bases at V and 0 bases at J, leaving 3 bases unmatched. The CDR3 nucleotides read TGTGCCAGCAGCTCAGGACAGGGCAGCACAGATACGCAGTATTTT. Translated: CASSSGQGSTDTQYF.

The J gene is TRBJ1-2, the V gene TRBV3-1 (or the pseudogene TRBV3-2); TRBD1 might be the D (5 bases). The CDR3 consists of 13 residues. Germline V CDR1 and CDR2: LGHDT, YNNKEL (reference sequence). V was shortened by 4 bases and J by 8 bases, with 14 bases between the two germline ends. CDR3 coding DNA: TGTGCCAGCAGCCCCCCCGGGGGTATCGGCTACACCTTC. It codes for CASSPPGGIGYTF.

In DNA, the CDR3 is TGCGCCAGCAGCCCTGACAGGGGCAAAGGCTACACCTTC. It codes for CASSPDRGKGYTF. The rearrangement links TRBV5-1 to TRBJ1-2, with 8 bases lining up with TRBD1. Germline V CDR1 and CDR2: SGHRS, YFSETQ. The CDR3 length is 13 residues. J was trimmed by 8 bases and V by 4 bases; bases with no gene match: 7.

The genes are TRBV7-3 and TRBJ2-7; weak D call: TRBD2 (6 bases). Trimming shortened V by 1 base and J by 5 bases, and 15 bases separated the two germline ends. The CDR3 extends over 15 amino acids. The V gene's germline CDR1 is SGHTA and CDR2 FQGTGA. In DNA form, the CDR3 reads TGTGCCAGCAGCTTAAGTGGCCAGGGAGGAAACGAGCAGTACTTC. Protein product: CASSLSGQGGNEQYF.

This clone has just one count. V is TRBV18 and J is TRBJ2-1, with a possible D match to TRBD2 (5 bases). Trimming left V 3 bases short and J 4 bases short, with 16 bases between. The length of the CDR3 is 16 residues. In germline, CDR1 is KGHSH, CDR2 LQKENI. The CDR3 DNA follows: TGTGCCAGCTCACCGCGGGTGCAGCTAGGATACAATGAGCAGTTCTTC. Its protein is CASSPRVQLGYNEQFF.